This T cell receptor (beta chain) was sequenced for a study of technical replicates of blood from a few donors (dated by TCRdb to about 2017). On this clone: Which antigen it targets is not known. Per-nucleotide qualities are absent, and no much larger clonotype sits a single base away.

CDR1 and CDR2 (ENHRY, SYGVKD) derive from the germline V gene. V is trimmed back by 4 bases and J by 2 bases, and the junction contains 12 bases that no gene match accounts for. The cysteine opens and the phenylalanine closes a CDR3 of 18 amino acids. Of the read, only the CDR3 DNA is kept; its 54 bases are in frame from base 1. The library was built by means of the immunoSEQ multiplex PCR assay. What TCRdb holds here is the immuneACCESS table cut down to in-frame rearrangements. Part of the clones is not present; checked against another copy, under half of the missing clones reflect an unresolved V gene, and the others are unexplained. The sample table shows about 85,000 clones, and roughly 94% are seen once. Around 0.37% of the sample comes from the top ten.

The receptor chain draws on TRBV10-3 and TRBJ2-3; 10 junctional bases match TRBD2. Specimen: T cells isolated from PBMCs. This receptor was identified in a human donor in good health. DNA sequence: TGTGCCATCAGTGGTTCACCCCCGGGACTAGCGATCACAGATACGCAGTATTTT. Its amino acids are CAISGSPPGLAITDTQYF.